This T cell receptor beta chain was recovered during a study of cytomegalovirus exposure and HLA in healthy donors. Overall study results and limits: Association of a missense DCLRE1C variant with TCR beta V- and J-gene trimming was reported in a later analysis. Upon later analysis, HLA-associated TCR beta chains proved more clonally expanded than other, equally common chains. In vitro assays verified that a few CMV-associated chains recognized CMV antigens specifically.

PCR used 60 Vbeta primers and 13 Jbeta primers. Using immunoSEQ multiplex PCR, the repertoire was profiled, and TCRdb retains in-frame clones only, with some absent. The sample consists of around 76,000 clones, about 70% of them appearing once. About this clone: Its target is unknown.

V lost 4 bases, J lost 4 bases, and 10 bases stayed unmatched. Germline assignment: CDR1 MGHRA and CDR2 YSYEKL. The CDR3 has 16 residues. This clonotype was sampled from a woman between 45 and 60 years old in good health and CMV-seropositive. The specimen sequenced was PBMCs. V gene TRBV4-1 combines with J gene TRBJ2-1; 7 bases map to TRBD2. The CDR3 coding sequence is TGCGCCAGCAGCCCAGACCAAGGGCGGGAGTACAATGAGCAGTTCTTC. Amino acid sequence: CASSPDQGREYNEQFF.